These 16 T cell receptor beta chains share one sample of origin, sequenced in a study of T cells in Graves' hyperthyroidism and ophthalmopathy. It was RNA transcripts that yielded the amplified TCR beta CDR3 regions. Primed by the HTBI set, a first-round RT-PCR was run on the TCR CDR3. Via MiXCR, TCRdb re-called the multiplex PCR reads, giving one row per CDR3 protein. The repertoire holds approximately 600,000 distinct CDR3 sequences, with more than 11% as singletons. Sample: blood. The origin of the receptors is a woman aged 25 to 45 with Graves' hyperthyroidism that later progressed to Graves' ophthalmopathy.

This clonotype was observed many times. CDR3 in DNA: TGTGCCAGCAGCTTAGACACTAGCGGGAGCTACGCCTACAATGAGCAGTTCTTC. Its translation is CASSLDTSGSYAYNEQFF. The chain joins TRBV7-8 to TRBJ2-1; 11 bases are a match to TRBD2. The V segment lost 1 base and the J segment 2 bases; nucleotides outside the gene matches: 7. CDR3 length: 18 residues. Germline lookup yields CDR1 SGHVS and CDR2 FQNEAQ.

This clonotype was seen ten or more times. This rearrangement joins TRBV30 to TRBJ1-2; D is unresolved. Deletions cut 1 base from V and 7 bases from J, with 7 bases between. The length of the CDR3 is 11 residues. Germline assignment: CDR1 GTSNPN and CDR2 SVGIG (reference sequence). CDR3 sequence (DNA): TGTGCCTGGAGTGATATAGCTGGCTACACCTTC. It specifies CAWSDIAGYTF. Drawing the rest from reference TRBV30 and TRBJ1-2, the complete variable domain is SQTIHQWPATLVQPVGSPLSLECTVEGTSNPNLYWYRQAAGRGLQLLFYSVGIGQISSEVPQNLSASRPQDRQFILSSKKLLLSDSGFYLCAWSDIAGYTFGSGTRLTVV.

The chain is built from TRBV18 and TRBJ2-7, with 8 bases lining up with TRBD2. After removal of 4 bases from V and 2 bases from J, the junction contained 7 bases not matched to a gene. The CDR3 spans 15 residues. Germline assignment: CDR1 KGHSH and CDR2 LQKENI. The CDR3: CASSLGGGAAYEQYF. The CDR3 DNA reads TGTGCCAGCTCACTCGGGGGGGGAGCGGCCTACGAGCAGTACTTC. The variable domain in full, with the rest retrieved from reference TRBV18 and TRBJ2-7, is NAGVMQNPRHLVRRRGQEARLRCSPMKGHSHVYWYRQLPEEGLKFMVYLQKENIIDESGMPKERFSAEFPKEGPSILRIQQVVRGDSAAYFCASSLGGGAAYEQYFGPGTRLTVT.

There are a few counts of this clonotype. The chain employs TRBV25-1 and TRBJ1-1, with 9 positions matching TRBD1. V was clipped by 1 base and J by 6 bases; unmatched bases: 3. Per the germline V gene, CDR1 is MGHDK and CDR2 is SYGVNS. CDR3 length equals 14 residues. This chain's CDR3 is CASSESRQGAEAFF. The CDR3 bases are TGTGCCAGCAGTGAATCCCGACAGGGGGCTGAAGCTTTCTTT.

This clonotype has a count of ten or more. This chain joins TRBV11-1 and TRBJ2-7; TRBD1 matches 9 bases. After removal of 0 bases from V and 5 bases from J, the junction contained 5 bases not matched to a gene. The germline V gene has CDR1 SGHAT and CDR2 FQDESV (reference sequence). The CDR3 sequence is 15 residues long. In DNA form, the CDR3 reads TGTGCCAGCAGCTTAGCCCGGGACAGGGTCGACGAGCAGTACTTC. It is translated as CASSLARDRVDEQYF.

As for this clonotype: This could be a read error, since a much larger clone is one nucleotide away. V is TRBV12-3 or TRBV12-4 and J is TRBJ1-1; 12 bases align to TRBD1. The CDR3 runs 15 residues. CDR3 DNA sequence: TGTGCCGGCAGGGGACAGGGGGCACCTAACACTGAAGCTTTCTTT. The encoded protein is CAGRGQGAPNTEAFF.

This clonotype showed up just a few times. The V gene is TRBV27, the J gene TRBJ1-5; D possibly corresponds to TRBD1 (6 bases). Trimming removed 8 bases from V and 5 bases from J, with 13 bases in between. The CDR3 runs 13 residues. Germline V lookup: CDR1 MNHEY, CDR2 SMNVEV (reference sequence). CDR3 in DNA: TGTGCCAGCGGGATACAGGGTGATCAGCCCCAGCATTTT. Translating it yields CASGIQGDQPQHF.

This clonotype was observed many times. The chain is built from TRBV6-1 and TRBJ2-1, with 11 nucleotides matching TRBD2. The length of the CDR3 is 19 residues. The V and J ends lost 6 bases and 0 bases, in that order; junction bases with no gene match: 13. Germline CDR1 MNHNS, CDR2 SASEGT. CDR3 sequence: CASRYGLAGGPSSYNEQFF. CDR3 bases: TGTGCCAGCAGATATGGGCTAGCGGGGGGACCGAGCTCCTACAATGAGCAGTTCTTC.

This clonotype appeared many times. This chain joins TRBV27 and TRBJ2-7, with 7 bases that match TRBD1. Germline CDR1 reads MNHEY; CDR2 reads SMNVEV (reference sequence). With V trimmed by 4 bases and J by 3 bases, 9 bases remained unmatched. The CDR3 covers 15 residues. In DNA form, the CDR3 reads TGTGCCAGCAGTTGGGGCGTAAGACAGGGCTACGAGCAGTACTTC. Translation gives CASSWGVRQGYEQYF.

Ten or more counts support this clonotype. The rearrangement links TRBV28 to TRBJ2-5; TRBD2 aligns across 7 bases. The length of the CDR3 is 15 residues. The V gene end was trimmed by 1 base and the J gene end by 5 bases; junction bases not matched to a gene: 7. Germline CDR1 reads MDHEN; CDR2 reads SYDVKM. The DNA of the CDR3 is TGTGCCAGCAGTTTATCGGCGGCGGGAGTGGAGACCCAGTACTTC. This sequence encodes CASSLSAAGVETQYF.

The J gene is TRBJ1-1, the V gene TRBV20-1; 7 positions agree with TRBD1. Germline V gene lookup returns CDR1 DFQATT and CDR2 SNEGSKA (reference sequence). This CDR3 is 14 amino acids long. The J segment lost 3 bases and the V segment lost 2 bases, leaving 6 bases of the junction unmatched. DNA for the CDR3: TGCAGTGCTAGAAAGGGGGCTCCTGACACTGAAGCTTTCTTT. Translation: CSARKGAPDTEAFF.

This clonotype was counted at least ten times. The rearrangement joins TRBV28 to TRBJ1-2; no firm D call. The CDR3 is 8 residues long. The germline V gene has CDR1 MDHEN and CDR2 SYDVKM. The CDR3 is CGAGGYTF. In nucleotides, the CDR3 is TGTGGCGCGGGTGGCTACACCTTC.

This clonotype was observed many times. This chain links TRBV15 with TRBJ1-1; D might be TRBD1 (5 bases). CDR1 LNHNV and CDR2 YYDKDF come from the germline V gene (reference sequence). Trimming shortened V by 3 bases and J by 5 bases, and 13 bases separated the two germline ends. CDR3 size: 14 residues. CDR3 region: CATSRDTRGTEAFF. The CDR3 DNA reads TGTGCCACCAGCAGGGATACACGGGGGACTGAAGCTTTCTTT.

This clonotype showed up many times. This sequence joins TRBV2 and TRBJ2-1; TRBD1 aligns across 7 bases. The CDR3 has 15 amino acids. Per germline, CDR1 SNHLY and CDR2 FYNNEI. V lost 6 bases to trimming and J lost 7 bases; unmatched junction nucleotides: 12. The CDR3 DNA reads as TGTGCCAGCAGAAGGGGGCCTTCGGGCCTTAATGAGCAGTTCTTC. Protein: CASRRGPSGLNEQFF. Full variable domain (remainder filled in from reference TRBV2 and TRBJ2-1): EPEVTQTPSHQVTQMGQEVILRCVPISNHLYFYWYRQILGQKVEFLVSFYNNEISEKSEIFDDQFSVERPDGSNFTLKIRSTKLEDSAMYFCASRRGPSGLNEQFFGPGTRLTVL.

This clonotype was seen a few times. A read error may be the cause here, since a much bigger clone is one base away. This chain joins TRBV12-3 or TRBV12-4 and TRBJ1-1; D possibly corresponds to TRBD1 (6 bases). The germline V and J ends were trimmed by 7 bases and 0 bases, with 12 bases remaining between them. There are 14 residues in the CDR3. The CDR3 region is CASTGQTVNTEAFF. CDR3 DNA sequence: TGTGCCAGCACTGGACAGACCGTGAACACTGAAGCTTTCTTT.

This clonotype appeared many times. The V gene is TRBV29-1, the J gene TRBJ1-2, with D hard to call. The CDR3 runs 16 residues. V was trimmed by 0 bases and J by 7 bases, leaving 21 bases between them. Per the germline V gene, CDR1 is SQVTM and CDR2 is ANQGSEA. The chain's CDR3 is CSVEDRPPTALGGYTF. CDR3 sequence (DNA): TGCAGCGTTGAAGATCGCCCCCCGACGGCCTTAGGTGGCTACACCTTC.